The clone carrying this T cell receptor (beta chain) was detected ten times or more. The data were taken from a study of regulatory T cells in long-lasting Graves disease. There are 17 residues in the CDR3. The germline CDR1 and CDR2 sequences are SGHRS and YFSETQ. The V segment lost 4 bases and the J segment 0 bases; nucleotides outside the gene matches: 12. Construction of TCR beta libraries relied on iRepertoire HTBI primers and on Arm-PCR targeting CDR3 regions. Using its own MiXCR run on the multiplex PCR reads, TCRdb lists one record per CDR3 protein. The sample records around 240,000 distinct CDR3 sequences, around 18% being singletons. Stated time point: newly diagnosed GD, antithyroid drugs for less than 3 months. The TCR library was prepared using RNA isolated from PBMCs. These sequences were also reported in another study, on T cells in Graves' hyperthyroidism and ophthalmopathy. That work contributes: The authors deemed Graves' hyperthyroidism stable absent ophthalmopathy progression within 18 months. Hyperthyroidism had been newly diagnosed in patients aged 18 to 65, and its duration was under 2 months.

J is TRBJ1-1 and V is TRBV5-1, with 7 bases matching TRBD1. The sample here was peripheral blood mononuclear cells (PBMCs), taken at new diagnosis, from a patient treated with antithyroid drugs. This clonotype was sampled from a woman in her twenties or thirties with Graves disease. This CDR3 reads CASSRNPGQTMNTEAFF. In nucleotides, the CDR3 is TGCGCCAGCAGCCGGAATCCGGGACAGACCATGAACACTGAAGCTTTCTTT.